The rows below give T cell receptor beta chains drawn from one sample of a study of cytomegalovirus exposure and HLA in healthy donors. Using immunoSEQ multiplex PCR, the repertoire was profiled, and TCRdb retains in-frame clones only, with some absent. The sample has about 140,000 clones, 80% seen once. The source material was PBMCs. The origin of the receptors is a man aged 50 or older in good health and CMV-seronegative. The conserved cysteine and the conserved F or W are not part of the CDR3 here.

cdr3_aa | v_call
ASSPGGGLAKNIQY | TRBV14
ASSYGRGNTGELF | TRBV6-6
ASSLLRTGHSYEQY | TRBV27
SVGTSGRAGEQY | TRBV29-1
ASSMTPSSGANVLT | TRBV5-5
ASSRNLAGVIDTQY | TRBV7-9
ASSKDRVTEAF | TRBV7-8
ASSQTGTGANTGELF | TRBV4-1
ASSLGFRSNEQF | TRBV5-4
ASSPGTAYEQY | TRBV18
ASSGDRGLNNEQF | TRBV19
ASSEAPGRDISYEQY | TRBV6-1
ASSLKGGTGGFRGYT | TRBV11-2
ASSSITSGTDTQY | TRBV7-3
ASSRETYYGYT | TRBV14
ASSDGLQGSTGELF | TRBV6-4
AWSGGLGTEAF | TRBV30